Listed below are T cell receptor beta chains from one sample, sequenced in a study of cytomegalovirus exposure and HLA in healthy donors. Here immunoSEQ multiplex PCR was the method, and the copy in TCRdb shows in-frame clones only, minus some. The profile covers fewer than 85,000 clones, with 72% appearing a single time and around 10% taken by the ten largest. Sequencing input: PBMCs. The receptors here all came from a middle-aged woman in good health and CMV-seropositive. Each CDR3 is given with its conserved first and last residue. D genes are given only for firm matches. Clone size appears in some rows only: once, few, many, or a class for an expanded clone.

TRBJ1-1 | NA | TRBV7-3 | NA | CASSSGHMNTEAFF | TGTGCCAGCAGCTCGGGACATATGAACACTGAAGCTTTCTTT
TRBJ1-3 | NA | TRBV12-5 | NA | CASGSTSGHSGNTIYF | TGTGCTAGTGGCTCAACGAGCGGCCACTCTGGAAACACCATATATTTT
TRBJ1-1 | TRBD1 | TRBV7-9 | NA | CASSPRQGANTEAFF | TGTGCCAGCAGCCCAAGACAGGGGGCTAACACTGAAGCTTTCTTT
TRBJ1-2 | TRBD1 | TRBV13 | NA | CASSRRTGKPYGYTF | TGTGCCAGCAGCCGACGGACAGGAAAGCCCTATGGCTACACCTTC
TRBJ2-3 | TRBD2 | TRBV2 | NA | CASSDLTLAGTYTDTQYF | TGTGCCAGCAGTGATTTGACCTTAGCGGGGACGTACACAGATACGCAGTATTTT
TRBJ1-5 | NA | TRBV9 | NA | CASSGQQNQPQHF | TGTGCCAGCAGTGGACAGCAGAATCAGCCCCAGCATTTT
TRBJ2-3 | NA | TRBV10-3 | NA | CAISESTGYTDTQYF | TGTGCCATCAGTGAGTCGACAGGATACACAGATACGCAGTATTTT
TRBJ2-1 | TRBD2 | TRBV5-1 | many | CASARREAGGGEQFF | TGCGCCAGCGCCAGGCGGGAGGCAGGAGGTGGTGAGCAGTTCTTC
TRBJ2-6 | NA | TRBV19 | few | CASSIEPTGSGANVLTF | TGTGCCAGTAGTATAGAGCCCACAGGGTCTGGGGCCAACGTCCTGACTTTC
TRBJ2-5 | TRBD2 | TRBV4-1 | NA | CASSQWQGGQETQYF | TGCGCCAGCAGCCAATGGCAGGGAGGGCAAGAGACCCAGTACTTC
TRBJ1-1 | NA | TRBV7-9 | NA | CASRPGVGKLNTEAFF | TGTGCCAGCAGGCCCGGGGTGGGGAAGCTGAACACTGAAGCTTTCTTT
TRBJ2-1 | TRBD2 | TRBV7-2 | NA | CASSLVLAAYNEQFF | TGTGCCAGCAGCTTAGTACTAGCGGCGTACAATGAGCAGTTCTTC
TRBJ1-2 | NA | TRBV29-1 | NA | CSVEDPLNYGYPF | TGCAGCGTTGAAGATCCGCTCAACTATGGCTACCCCTTC
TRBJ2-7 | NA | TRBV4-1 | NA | CASSQDRGYEQYF | TGCGCCAGCAGCCAAGATCGGGGGTACGAGCAGTACTTC
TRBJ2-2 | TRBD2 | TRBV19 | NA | CASSPAGARIGELFF | TGTGCCAGTAGCCCAGCGGGGGCTCGTATCGGGGAGCTGTTTTTT
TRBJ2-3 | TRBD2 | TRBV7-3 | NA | CASSPSGGGGTQYF | TGTGCCAGCAGCCCTAGCGGGGGGGGCGGTACGCAGTATTTT
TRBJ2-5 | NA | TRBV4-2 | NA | CASSLLTGQETQYF | TGTGCCAGCAGCCTCTTGACAGGCCAAGAGACCCAGTACTTC
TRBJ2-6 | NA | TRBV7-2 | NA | CASSLSQSSGANVLTF | TGTGCCAGCAGCCTAAGCCAGAGCTCTGGGGCCAATGTCCTGACTTTC
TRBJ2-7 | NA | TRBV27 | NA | CASSFGGLTYEQYF | TGTGCCAGCAGTTTTGGAGGTCTCACCTACGAGCAGTACTTC
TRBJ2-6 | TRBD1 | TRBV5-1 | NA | CASTRQGVAGSGANVLTF | TGCGCCAGCACCCGACAGGGGGTAGCAGGCTCTGGGGCCAACGTCCTGACTTTC
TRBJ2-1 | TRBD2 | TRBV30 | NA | CAWSGGRAQDNEQFF | TGTGCCTGGAGTGGCGGGAGGGCTCAGGACAATGAGCAGTTCTTC
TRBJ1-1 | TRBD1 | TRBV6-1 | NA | CASRLTGNGGTEAFF | TGTGCCAGCAGGCTGACAGGGAACGGCGGCACTGAAGCTTTCTTT
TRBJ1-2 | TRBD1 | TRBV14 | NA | CASSQASGTGGGYTF | TGTGCCAGCAGCCAAGCATCCGGGACAGGGGGCGGCTACACCTTC
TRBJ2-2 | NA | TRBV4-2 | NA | CASSQEGGASRGELFF | TGTGCCAGCAGCCAAGAAGGTGGGGCTAGTCGCGGGGAGCTGTTTTTT
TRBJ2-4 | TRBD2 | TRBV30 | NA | CAWSLGRAYPKNIQYF | TGTGCCTGGAGTCTAGGGAGGGCCTATCCCAAAAACATTCAGTACTTC
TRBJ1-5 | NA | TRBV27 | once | CASSLTAYSNQPQHF | TGTGCCAGCAGTTTAACAGCTTATAGCAATCAGCCCCAGCATTTT
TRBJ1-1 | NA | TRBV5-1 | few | CASSPREGGNTEAFF | TGCGCCAGCAGCCCCCGAGAGGGAGGTAACACTGAAGCTTTCTTT
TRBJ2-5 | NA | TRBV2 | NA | CASSLETQYF | TGTGCCAGCAGTCTCGAGACCCAGTACTTC